These 23 T cell receptor beta chains were sequenced from one sample in a study of blood T cell repertoires in COVID-19 (TCRdb year 2020). Receptor libraries were prepared by the immunoSEQ multiplex PCR assay. Held by TCRdb, this immuneACCESS table contains in-frame sequences only and omits some clones. Under half of the omission traces to an unresolved V gene where checked; the cause of the rest is unknown. Here the sample has 70,000 to 100,000 clones; roughly 88% occur a single time. The ten most abundant clones make up around 40% of the sample. The sequenced sample was peripheral blood. The receptors come from a human donor in a cohort sampled during active COVID-19.

The J gene is TRBJ2-3, the V gene TRBV7-2; 13 nucleotides align to TRBD2. J lost 7 bases, V lost 4 bases, and 8 bases had no gene match. Per the germline V gene, CDR1 is SGHTA and CDR2 is FQGNSA. The CDR3 has 16 residues. The CDR3 region is CASSSRLAGGFNTQYF. As DNA, the CDR3 is TGTGCCAGCAGCTCCCGACTAGCGGGGGGATTCAATACGCAGTATTTT.

This clone was picked up one time. The DNA of the CDR3 is TGTGCCAGCAGTTCGACAGTGAATGGCTACACCTTC. It codes for CASSSTVNGYTF. The rearrangement uses TRBV28 and TRBJ1-2; tentative D call: TRBD1 (5 bases). This CDR3 spans 12 amino acids. The germline V gene encodes CDR1 MDHEN and CDR2 SYDVKM. Trimming cost V 4 bases and J 6 bases, with 9 bases left between them.

The chain carries TRBV5-1 and TRBJ2-5; perhaps TRBD2 as D (5 bases). The germline CDR1 and CDR2 sequences are SGHRS and YFSETQ. V was cut by 1 base and J by 0 bases, with 13 bases left in between. The CDR3 consists of 16 residues. The CDR3 bases are TGCGCCAGCAGCTTGATTTCCGGGGAGAACCAAGAGACCCAGTACTTC. Residues: CASSLISGENQETQYF.

The CDR3 here is CASAGEAQETQYF. CDR3 bases: TGTGCCAGCGCAGGGGAAGCCCAAGAGACCCAGTACTTC. This chain connects TRBV9 to TRBJ2-5; D is possibly TRBD1 (6 bases). CDR3 length: 13 amino acids. Germline CDR1 is SGDLS and CDR2 is YYNGEE. Between the trimmed V and J ends, which lost 7 bases and 1 base, there was a span of 11 bases.

The chain joins TRBV7-2 to TRBJ2-3; 9 bases are shared with TRBD2. The germline V gene has CDR1 SGHTA and CDR2 FQGNSA. The trim removed 1 base at V and 5 bases at J, leaving 10 bases unmatched. The CDR3 totals 17 residues. CDR3 sequence (DNA): TGTGCCAGCAGCTTAGAATGGCAGCGGGGGGTGGGAGATACGCAGTATTTT. It is translated as CASSLEWQRGVGDTQYF.

The genes are TRBV6-5 and TRBJ2-1; TRBD2 matches at 7 bases. This CDR3 has 12 amino acids. Germline CDR1 reads MNHEY; CDR2 reads SVGAGI. Trimming removed 4 bases from V and 6 bases from J; junction bases left unmatched: 0. CDR3 in amino acids: CASSSGGNEQFF. The CDR3 DNA reads as TGTGCCAGCAGTTCGGGGGGCAATGAGCAGTTCTTC.

The J gene is TRBJ2-5, the V gene TRBV5-6; D is unclear. From germline, CDR1 is SGHDT and CDR2 YYEEEE. Trimming shortened V by 1 base and J by 4 bases, and 5 bases separated the two germline ends. CDR3 size: 12 residues. The CDR3, as DNA: TGTGCCAGCAGCTTGACGGGAGAGACCCAGTACTTC. Translating gives CASSLTGETQYF.

V usage is TRBV5-4 and J usage is TRBJ2-2; TRBD2 matches at 7 bases. This CDR3 comprises 16 residues. Per germline, CDR1 SGHNT and CDR2 YYREEE (reference sequence). Germline trimming cut 0 bases from V and 5 bases from J; bases unmatched to any gene: 7. CDR3 DNA: TGTGCCAGCAGCTTGGGGGGCGGGAGTACAACCGGGGAGCTGTTTTTT. Translating it yields CASSLGGGSTTGELFF.

The chain couples TRBV7-6 to TRBJ2-7; weak D call: TRBD1 (5 bases). The CDR3 has 15 residues. Looked up from germline, CDR1 is SGHVS and CDR2 is FNYEAQ. Trimming removed 1 base from V and 0 bases from J, with 10 bases in between. CDR3 sequence reads: CASSLGGGYSYEQYF. In nucleotides, the CDR3 is TGTGCCAGCAGCTTAGGGGGCGGTTACTCCTACGAGCAGTACTTC.

The gene calls are TRBV9 and TRBJ1-1, with 8 positions matching TRBD1. This CDR3 contains 14 residues. Trimming cost V 1 base and J 5 bases; bases outside gene matches: 4. Germline V gene lookup returns CDR1 SGDLS and CDR2 YYNGEE. DNA for the CDR3: TGTGCCAGCAGCGTAATGACAGGGGTTACTGAAGCTTTCTTT. It codes for CASSVMTGVTEAFF.

The V and J genes are TRBV3-1 (or the pseudogene TRBV3-2) and TRBJ1-1, with D possibly matching TRBD1 (5 bases). There are 15 residues in the CDR3. The V gene's germline CDR1 is LGHDT and CDR2 YNNKEL (reference sequence). V was cut by 3 bases and J by 6 bases, with 17 bases left in between. The CDR3 DNA follows: TGTGCCAGCAGCCACGGAGGCGGGGCGGTCTCTGAAGCTTTCTTT. This codes for CASSHGGGAVSEAFF.

This chain uses TRBV19 with TRBJ1-2, with TRBD1 identical over 8 bases. The ends lost 7 bases at V and 2 bases at J; junction bases unmatched: 6. Germline V gives CDR1 LNHDA, CDR2 SQIVND (reference sequence). This CDR3 is built from 14 residues. CDR3 sequence: CASTGTGVNYGYTF. The CDR3 bases are TGTGCCAGTACCGGGACAGGCGTCAACTATGGCTACACCTTC.

This clone showed up just a few times. V and J are TRBV19 and TRBJ2-5; D remains ambiguous. This CDR3 comprises 14 residues. V was clipped by 4 bases and J by 5 bases, with 14 bases between them. Germline assignment: CDR1 LNHDA and CDR2 SQIVND (reference sequence). CDR3 sequence reads: CASSTQVARETQYF. CDR3 bases: TGTGCCAGTAGTACTCAAGTTGCGAGGGAGACCCAGTACTTC.

J is TRBJ1-2 and V is TRBV5-4; 7 bases agree with TRBD1. Germline V lookup: CDR1 SGHNT, CDR2 YYREEE (reference sequence). V trimming: 3 bases; J trimming: 3 bases; junction bases outside the gene matches: 8. The CDR3 is made up of 15 amino acids. The CDR3 region has the DNA TGTGCCAGCAGCTCCGGCGGCAGGGGGGACTATGGCTACACCTTC. It is translated as CASSSGGRGDYGYTF.

The rearrangement links TRBV7-9 to TRBJ1-1; 8 bases map to TRBD1. The CDR3 covers 16 residues. Germline V gives CDR1 SEHNR, CDR2 FQNEAQ (reference sequence). Trimming took 0 bases from V and 1 from J; bases not matched to a gene: 4. This CDR3 is CASSLASGQGNTEAFF. DNA for the CDR3: TGTGCCAGCAGCTTAGCATCCGGACAGGGGAACACTGAAGCTTTCTTT.

J is TRBJ1-1 and V is TRBV18; D is uncertain. CDR3 length: 12 residues. V was shortened by 6 bases and J by 4 bases, with 9 bases between the two germline ends. Germline V gives CDR1 KGHSH, CDR2 LQKENI. The CDR3 DNA reads TGTGCCAGCTCCCAAACGGGCACTGAAGCTTTCTTT. As protein: CASSQTGTEAFF.

This chain uses TRBV10-3 with TRBJ2-7; a weak D match, TRBD1 (6 bases). Germline V lookup: CDR1 ENHRY, CDR2 SYGVKD. This CDR3 comprises 12 residues. V gave up 5 bases and J gave up 3 bases, with 8 bases separating them. The CDR3 loop reads CAISQGYYEQYF. The CDR3 nucleotides read TGTGCCATCAGTCAGGGGTACTACGAGCAGTACTTC.

The V and J genes are TRBV6-6 and TRBJ2-1, with TRBD2 identical over 7 bases. This CDR3 region has 12 residues. V shed 8 bases and J 4 bases; nucleotides not matched to a gene: 2. Per the germline V gene, CDR1 is MNHNY and CDR2 is SVGAGI (reference sequence). CDR3 protein: CASGREYNEQFF. In DNA, the CDR3 is TGTGCCAGCGGGAGGGAGTACAATGAGCAGTTCTTC.

The chain recombines TRBV7-2 with TRBJ2-3; 10 bases match TRBD2. Unmatched junction bases numbered 3, after V lost 0 bases and J lost 6 bases. The CDR3 is 15 amino acids. From germline, CDR1 is SGHTA and CDR2 FQGNSA. The CDR3 region has the DNA TGTGCCAGCAGCTTAGCGACTAGCGGGTTGGATACGCAGTATTTT. Translation gives CASSLATSGLDTQYF.

The V call is TRBV28, the J call TRBJ1-4, with 7 nucleotides matching TRBD1. The CDR3 spans 15 residues. J lost 8 bases, V lost 2 bases, and 8 bases had no gene match. Per germline, CDR1 MDHEN and CDR2 SYDVKM. CDR3 coding DNA: TGTGCCAGCAGTTTACAGCGACAGGGAGGCGAAAAACTGTTTTTT. It encodes CASSLQRQGGEKLFF.

The gene calls are TRBV24-1 and TRBJ2-5; 8 nucleotides agree with TRBD2. Germline CDR1 KGHDR, CDR2 SFDVKD. CDR3 length: 16 amino acids. The trim removed 1 base at V and 2 bases at J, leaving 5 bases unmatched. CDR3 in DNA: TGTGCCACCAGTGATTTATCAGCGGGGGCACAAGAGACCCAGTACTTC. Residues: CATSDLSAGAQETQYF.

J is TRBJ1-6 and V is TRBV11-3, with a tentative D call TRBD1 (6 bases). CDR1 is SGHNT, CDR2 YENEEA, per germline. V was shortened by 0 bases and J by 10 bases, with 10 bases between the two germline ends. The CDR3 sequence is 14 residues long. The CDR3 loop is CASSLDRGNSPLHF. CDR3 bases: TGTGCCAGCAGCTTAGACAGGGGCAACTCACCCCTCCACTTT.

This clone was observed a single time. The gene calls are TRBV11-3 and TRBJ2-1; D ambiguous. The CDR3 is 15 amino acids. In germline, CDR1 is SGHNT, CDR2 YENEEA. With 5 bases removed from V and 1 base from J, the gap between germline ends came to 12 bases. The CDR3, as DNA: TGTGCCAGCAGCGAAGGCGGAATGTCCTACAATGAGCAGTTCTTC. This translates into CASSEGGMSYNEQFF.